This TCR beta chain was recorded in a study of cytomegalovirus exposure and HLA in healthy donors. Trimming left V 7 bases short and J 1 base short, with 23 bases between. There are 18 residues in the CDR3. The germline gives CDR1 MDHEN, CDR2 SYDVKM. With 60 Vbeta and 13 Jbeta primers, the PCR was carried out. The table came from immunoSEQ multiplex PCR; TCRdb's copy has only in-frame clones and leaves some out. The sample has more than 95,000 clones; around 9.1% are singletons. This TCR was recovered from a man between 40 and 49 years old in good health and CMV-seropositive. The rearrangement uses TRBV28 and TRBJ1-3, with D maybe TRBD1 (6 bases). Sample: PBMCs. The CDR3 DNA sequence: TGTGCCAGCACCTCATCACCCGGGGGGCATCTGTCTGGAAACACCATATATTTT. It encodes CASTSSPGGHLSGNTIYF. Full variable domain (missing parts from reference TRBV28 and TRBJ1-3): DVKVTQSSRYLVKRTGEKVFLECVQDMDHENMFWYRQDPGLGLRLIYFSYDVKMKEKGDIPEGYSVSREKKERFSLILESASTNQTSMYLCASTSSPGGHLSGNTIYFGEGSWLTVV.